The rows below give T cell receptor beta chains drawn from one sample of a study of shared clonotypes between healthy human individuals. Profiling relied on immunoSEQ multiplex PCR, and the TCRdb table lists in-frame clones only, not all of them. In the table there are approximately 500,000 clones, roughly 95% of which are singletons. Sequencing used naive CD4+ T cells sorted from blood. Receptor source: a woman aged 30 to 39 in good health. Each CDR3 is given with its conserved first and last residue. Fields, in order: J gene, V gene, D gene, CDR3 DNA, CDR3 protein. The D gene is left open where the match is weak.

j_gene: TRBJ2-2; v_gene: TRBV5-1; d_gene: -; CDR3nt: TGCGCCAGCAGCTTGGATTTTGCGAGTTACACCGGGGAGCTGTTTTTT; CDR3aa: CASSLDFASYTGELFF
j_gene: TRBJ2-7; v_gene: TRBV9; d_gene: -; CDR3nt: TGTGCCAGCAGCGAGGGGACTCCCCCGCCCTACGAGCAGTACTTC; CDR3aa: CASSEGTPPPYEQYF
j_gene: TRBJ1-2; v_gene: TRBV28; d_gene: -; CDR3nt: TGTGCCAGCACTGCGCCCGTCGCTCGGGGCTACACCTTC; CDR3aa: CASTAPVARGYTF
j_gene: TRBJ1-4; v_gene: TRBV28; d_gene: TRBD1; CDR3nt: TGTGCCAGCAGGACAGGGTTTTTTCATGAAAAACTGTTTTTT; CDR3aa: CASRTGFFHEKLFF
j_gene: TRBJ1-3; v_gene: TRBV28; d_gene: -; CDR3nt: TGTGCCAGCCACACGGCCCACTCTGGAAACACCATATATTTT; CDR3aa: CASHTAHSGNTIYF
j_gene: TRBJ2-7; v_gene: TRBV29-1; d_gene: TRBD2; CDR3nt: TGCAGCGTCTCCCTAGCGGGAGCTTCCTACGAGCAGTACTTC; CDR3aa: CSVSLAGASYEQYF
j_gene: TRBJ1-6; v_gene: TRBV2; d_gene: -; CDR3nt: TGTGCCAGCAGTGACCTTTGGGGTGATTCACCCCTCCACTTT; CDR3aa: CASSDLWGDSPLHF
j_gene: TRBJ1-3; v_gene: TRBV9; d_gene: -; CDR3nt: TGTGCCAGCAGCCAGGAGCCTAACTCTGGAAACACCATATATTTT; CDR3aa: CASSQEPNSGNTIYF
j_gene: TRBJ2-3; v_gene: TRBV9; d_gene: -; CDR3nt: TGTGCCAGCAGCGGGAGGGCTAGCGCTATAGATACGCAGTATTTT; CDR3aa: CASSGRASAIDTQYF
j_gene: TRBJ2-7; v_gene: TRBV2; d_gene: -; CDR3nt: TGTGCCAGCAGCCGGGACTTTCGGGGGTTGGGGGAGCAGTACTTC; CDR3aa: CASSRDFRGLGEQYF
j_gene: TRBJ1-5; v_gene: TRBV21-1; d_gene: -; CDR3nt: TGTGCCAGCAGCAAAGTTGAGGGGGGCAATCAGCCCCAGCATTTT; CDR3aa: CASSKVEGGNQPQHF
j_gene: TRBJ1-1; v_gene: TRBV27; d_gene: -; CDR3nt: TGTGCCAGCAGTCCACTCACCTCCTCAGGGAACACTGAAGCTTTCTTT; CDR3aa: CASSPLTSSGNTEAFF
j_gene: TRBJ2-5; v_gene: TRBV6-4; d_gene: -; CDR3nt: TGTGCCAGCAGCCGACAGGTGCAAGAGACCCAGTACTTC; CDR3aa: CASSRQVQETQYF
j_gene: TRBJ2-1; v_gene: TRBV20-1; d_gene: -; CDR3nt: TGCAGTGTTAACCTTGTGAATGAGCAGTTCTTC; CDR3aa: CSVNLVNEQFF
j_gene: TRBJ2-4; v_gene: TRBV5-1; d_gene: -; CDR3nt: TGCGCCAGCAGCCCTGGAGACCTAAACATTCAGTACTTC; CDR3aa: CASSPGDLNIQYF
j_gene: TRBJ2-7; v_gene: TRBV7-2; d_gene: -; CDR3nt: TGTGCCAGCAGCCAAATAAAGAACGGCTACGAGCAGTACTTC; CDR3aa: CASSQIKNGYEQYF
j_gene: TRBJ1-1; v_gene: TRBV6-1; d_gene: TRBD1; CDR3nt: TGTGCCAGCAGCGGACAGGGCGCGACTGAAGCTTTCTTT; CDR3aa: CASSGQGATEAFF
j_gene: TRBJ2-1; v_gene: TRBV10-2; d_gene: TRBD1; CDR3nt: TGCGCCAGCAGCATAGGGGGCGCCGGTTCCCATGAGCAGTTCTTC; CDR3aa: CASSIGGAGSHEQFF
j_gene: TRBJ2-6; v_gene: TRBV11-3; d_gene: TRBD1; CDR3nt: TGTGCCAGCAGCCTACAGGGGTGGAGGCCTGGGGCCAACGTCCTGACTTTC; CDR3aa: CASSLQGWRPGANVLTF
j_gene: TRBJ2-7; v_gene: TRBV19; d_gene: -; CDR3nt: TGTGCCAGTAGTATAGGCTCAGGGGAGTCCTACGAGCAGTACTTC; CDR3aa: CASSIGSGESYEQYF
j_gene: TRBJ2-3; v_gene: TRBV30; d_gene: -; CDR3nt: TGTGCCTGGACTGGGGGAGATTCGAACTCTCGCACAGATACGCAGTATTTT; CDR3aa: CAWTGGDSNSRTDTQYF
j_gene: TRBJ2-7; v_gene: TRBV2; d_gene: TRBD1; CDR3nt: TGTGCCAGCAGTGAAGCGGGGACAGTATCAGGCGAGCAGTACTTC; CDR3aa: CASSEAGTVSGEQYF
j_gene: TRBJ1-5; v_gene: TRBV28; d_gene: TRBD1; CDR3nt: TGTGCCAGCGGTAAAGGGACAGGGGCCCTAGACAGCAATCAGCCCCAGCATTTT; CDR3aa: CASGKGTGALDSNQPQHF
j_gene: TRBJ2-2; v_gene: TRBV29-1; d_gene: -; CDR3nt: TGCAGCACCCGGGACGGAGGCACCGGGGAGCTGTTTTTT; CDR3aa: CSTRDGGTGELFF
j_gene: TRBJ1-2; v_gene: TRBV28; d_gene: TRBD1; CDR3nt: TGTGCCAGCAGTTCGGGACAGGGGGCGGACTATGGCTACACCTTC; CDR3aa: CASSSGQGADYGYTF
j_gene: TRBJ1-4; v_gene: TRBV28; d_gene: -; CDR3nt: TGTGCCAGCAGTTTATACGGACGGCATAATGAAAAACTGTTTTTT; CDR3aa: CASSLYGRHNEKLFF